This T cell receptor (beta chain) was observed in a study of blood T cell repertoires in COVID-19. Study details: The United States, Italy and Spain provided the acute and convalescent COVID-19 samples. In each case, the material was cDNA or gDNA derived from T cells, B-cell-depleted T cells, or PBMCs.

Those enrolled in Seattle joined during active infection and were followed longitudinally afterward. The V end lost 5 bases, the J end lost 2 bases, and 15 bases lay between the germline ends. The germline gives CDR1 MDHEN, CDR2 SYDVKM. This CDR3 region has 15 residues. As originally analysed: Estimated nucleated cell counts came from reference gene primer amplification. Method: immunoSEQ multiplex PCR; TCRdb's copy keeps in-frame clones and lacks some. Clonal size and the V and J genes are those of that table, whereas D and trimming came from the DNA. The sample includes about 130,000 clones, about nine tenths of them seen just once.

This clonotype was obtained from a man between 60 and 70 years old with COVID-19, enrolled during active disease. Sequencing used peripheral blood. The chain is built from TRBV28 and TRBJ1-1; possible D gene TRBD1, 5 bases. In DNA form, the CDR3 reads TGTGCCAGCAGTCCGCCGGGACTCCTTAACACTGAAGCTTTCTTT. Translated: CASSPPGLLNTEAFF.